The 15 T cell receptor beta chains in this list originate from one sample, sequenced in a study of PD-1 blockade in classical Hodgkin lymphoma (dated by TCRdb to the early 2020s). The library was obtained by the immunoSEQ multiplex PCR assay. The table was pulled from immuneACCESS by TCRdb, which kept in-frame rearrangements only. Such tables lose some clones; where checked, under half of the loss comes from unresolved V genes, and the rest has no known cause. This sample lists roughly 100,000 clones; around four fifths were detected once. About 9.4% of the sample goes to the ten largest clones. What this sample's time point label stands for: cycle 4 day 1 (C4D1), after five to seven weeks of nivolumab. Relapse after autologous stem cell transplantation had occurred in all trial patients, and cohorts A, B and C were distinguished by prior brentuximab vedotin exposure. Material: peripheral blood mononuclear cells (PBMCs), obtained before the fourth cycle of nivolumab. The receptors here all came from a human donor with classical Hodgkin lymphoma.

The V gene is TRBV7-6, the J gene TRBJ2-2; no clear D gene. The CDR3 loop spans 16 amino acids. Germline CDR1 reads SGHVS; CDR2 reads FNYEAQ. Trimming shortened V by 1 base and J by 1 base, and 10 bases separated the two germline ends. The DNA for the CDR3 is TGTGCCAGCAGCTTAGTCTTAATCCAGAACACCGGGGAGCTGTTTTTT. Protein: CASSLVLIQNTGELFF.

Written as DNA, the CDR3 is TGTGCCAGCAGCTTGGGGACTCACCAGCAGTTCTTC. This encodes CASSLGTHQQFF. This chain links TRBV5-8 with TRBJ2-1; maybe TRBD2 (5 bases). The ends were cut back, 0 bases at V and 11 bases at J, with 9 bases in the middle. In germline, CDR1 is SGHTS, CDR2 YDEGEE. The CDR3 sequence is 12 residues long.

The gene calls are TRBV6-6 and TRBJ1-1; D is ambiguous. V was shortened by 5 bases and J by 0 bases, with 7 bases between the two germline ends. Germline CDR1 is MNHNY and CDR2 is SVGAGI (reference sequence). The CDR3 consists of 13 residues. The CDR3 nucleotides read TGTGCCAGCAGTCGAGTAGTGAACACTGAAGCTTTCTTT. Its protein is CASSRVVNTEAFF.

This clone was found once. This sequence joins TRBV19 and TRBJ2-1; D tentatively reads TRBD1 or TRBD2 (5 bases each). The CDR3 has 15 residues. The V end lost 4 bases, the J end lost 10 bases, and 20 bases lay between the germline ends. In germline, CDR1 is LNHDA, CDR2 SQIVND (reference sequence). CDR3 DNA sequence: TGTGCCAGTAGTAGGGTTGCGGGTCCCCAGGGCGAGCAGTTCTTC. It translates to CASSRVAGPQGEQFF.

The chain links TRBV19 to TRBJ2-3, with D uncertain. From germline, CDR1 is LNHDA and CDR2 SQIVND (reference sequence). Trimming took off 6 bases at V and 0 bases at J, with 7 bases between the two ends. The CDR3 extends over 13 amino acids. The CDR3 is CASRKLSTDTQYF. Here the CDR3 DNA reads TGTGCCAGTAGAAAACTTAGCACAGATACGCAGTATTTT.

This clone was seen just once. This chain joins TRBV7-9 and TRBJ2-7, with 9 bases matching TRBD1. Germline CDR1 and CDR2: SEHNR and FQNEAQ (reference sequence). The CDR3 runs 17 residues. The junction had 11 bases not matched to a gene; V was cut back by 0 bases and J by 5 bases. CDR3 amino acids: CASSLAGTGTGLNEQYF. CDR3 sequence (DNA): TGTGCCAGCAGCTTAGCGGGAACCGGGACAGGGTTGAACGAGCAGTACTTC.

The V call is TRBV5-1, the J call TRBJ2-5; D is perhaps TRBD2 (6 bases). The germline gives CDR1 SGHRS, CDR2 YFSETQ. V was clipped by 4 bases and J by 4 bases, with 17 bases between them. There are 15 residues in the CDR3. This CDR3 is CASSRGTATPETQYF. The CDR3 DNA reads TGCGCCAGCAGCCGCGGGACGGCGACCCCAGAGACCCAGTACTTC.

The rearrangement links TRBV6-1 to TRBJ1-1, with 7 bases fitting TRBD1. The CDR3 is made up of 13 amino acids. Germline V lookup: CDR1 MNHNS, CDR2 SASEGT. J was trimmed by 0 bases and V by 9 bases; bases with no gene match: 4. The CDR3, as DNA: TGTGCCAGTGGGGACAGCATGAACACTGAAGCTTTCTTT. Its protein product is CASGDSMNTEAFF.

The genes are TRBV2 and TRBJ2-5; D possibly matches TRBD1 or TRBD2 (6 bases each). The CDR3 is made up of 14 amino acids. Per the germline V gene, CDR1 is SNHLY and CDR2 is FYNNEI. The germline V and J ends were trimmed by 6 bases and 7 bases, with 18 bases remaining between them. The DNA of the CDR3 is TGTGCCAGCAGCAAGGAGGGGGGACCGGGGACCCAGTACTTC. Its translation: CASSKEGGPGTQYF.

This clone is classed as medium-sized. This CDR3 reads CASRPSGGSYEQYF. The CDR3 nucleotides are TGTGCCAGCAGACCTAGCGGGGGCTCCTACGAGCAGTACTTC. The rearrangement uses TRBV27 and TRBJ2-7, with TRBD2 matching over 10 bases. The CDR3 consists of 14 residues. Germline CDR1 is MNHEY and CDR2 is SMNVEV (reference sequence). V lost 6 bases, J lost 0 bases, and 2 bases stayed unmatched.

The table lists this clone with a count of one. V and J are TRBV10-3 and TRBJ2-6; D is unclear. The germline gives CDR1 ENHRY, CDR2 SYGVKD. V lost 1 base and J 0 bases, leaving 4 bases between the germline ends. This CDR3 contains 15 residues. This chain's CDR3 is CAISEFDSGANVLTF. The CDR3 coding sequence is TGTGCCATCAGTGAGTTCGACTCTGGGGCCAACGTCCTGACTTTC.

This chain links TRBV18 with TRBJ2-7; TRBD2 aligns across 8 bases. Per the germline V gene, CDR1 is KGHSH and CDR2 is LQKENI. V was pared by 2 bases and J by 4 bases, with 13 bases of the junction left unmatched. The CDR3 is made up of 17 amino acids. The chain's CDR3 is CASSPAPASGSWYEQYF. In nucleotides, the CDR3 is TGTGCCAGCTCACCAGCTCCCGCCAGCGGGAGTTGGTACGAGCAGTACTTC.

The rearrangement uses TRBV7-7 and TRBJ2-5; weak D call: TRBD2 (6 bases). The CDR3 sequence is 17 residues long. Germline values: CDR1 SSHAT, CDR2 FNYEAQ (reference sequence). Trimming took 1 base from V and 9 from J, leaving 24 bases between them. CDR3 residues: CASSLEGRNRGERSQYF. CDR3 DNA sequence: TGTGCCAGCAGCTTAGAAGGCCGGAATCGCGGGGAAAGGTCCCAGTACTTC.

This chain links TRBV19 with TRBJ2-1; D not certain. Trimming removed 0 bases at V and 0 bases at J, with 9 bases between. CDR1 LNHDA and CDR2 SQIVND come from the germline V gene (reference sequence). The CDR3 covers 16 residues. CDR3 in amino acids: CASSIDQRYSYNEQFF. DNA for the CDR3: TGTGCCAGTAGTATAGACCAGAGATACTCCTACAATGAGCAGTTCTTC.

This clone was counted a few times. CDR3 protein: CASSPRGMNTEAFF. In DNA form, the CDR3 reads TGTGCCAGCAGTCCACGGGGGATGAACACTGAAGCTTTCTTT. V is TRBV7-6 and J is TRBJ1-1; D might be TRBD1 (5 bases). The length of the CDR3 is 14 residues. V was pared by 6 bases and J by 0 bases, with 11 bases between. Per germline, CDR1 SGHVS and CDR2 FNYEAQ.